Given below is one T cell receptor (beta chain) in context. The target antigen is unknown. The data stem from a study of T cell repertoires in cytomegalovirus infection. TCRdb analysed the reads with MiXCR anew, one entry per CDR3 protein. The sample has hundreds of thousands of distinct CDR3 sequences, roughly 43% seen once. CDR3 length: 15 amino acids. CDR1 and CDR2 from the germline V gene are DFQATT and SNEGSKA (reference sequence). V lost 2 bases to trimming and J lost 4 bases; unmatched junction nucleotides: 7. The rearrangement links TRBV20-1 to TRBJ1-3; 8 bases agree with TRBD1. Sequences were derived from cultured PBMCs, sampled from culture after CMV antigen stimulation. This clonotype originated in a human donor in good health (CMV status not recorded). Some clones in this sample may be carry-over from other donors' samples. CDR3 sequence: CSARNQGAFGNTIYF. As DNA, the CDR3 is TGCAGTGCTAGAAATCAGGGGGCCTTCGGAAACACCATATATTTT.